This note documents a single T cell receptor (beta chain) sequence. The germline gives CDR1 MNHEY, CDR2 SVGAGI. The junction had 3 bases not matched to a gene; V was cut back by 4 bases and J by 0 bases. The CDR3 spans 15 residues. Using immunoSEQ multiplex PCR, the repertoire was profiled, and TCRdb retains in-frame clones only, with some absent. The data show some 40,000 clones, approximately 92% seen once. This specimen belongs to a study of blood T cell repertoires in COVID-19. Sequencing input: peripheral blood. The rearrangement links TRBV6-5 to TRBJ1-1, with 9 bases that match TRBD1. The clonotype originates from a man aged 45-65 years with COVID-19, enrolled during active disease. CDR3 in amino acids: CASSSQGAVNTEAFF. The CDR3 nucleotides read TGTGCCAGCAGTTCACAGGGGGCAGTGAACACTGAAGCTTTCTTT.